This TCR beta chain derives from a study of blood T cell repertoires in COVID-19. Study background: Samples representing acute and convalescent COVID-19 were sourced from the United States, Italy and Spain. PBMCs, B-cell-depleted T cells, or T cells were the source of the cDNA or gDNA that made up the material.

In the original analysis: Amplification of reference gene primers provided the estimated nucleated cell counts. Clones were sequenced by immunoSEQ multiplex PCR, and TCRdb holds only the in-frame ones, with some missing. That table is the source of V, J and clone size, and D and trimming were worked out from the DNA. The data contain around 300,000 clones, 86% of them singletons. The CDR3 has 15 residues. V lost 3 bases, J lost 10 bases, and 8 bases stayed unmatched. Germline lookup yields CDR1 MDHEN and CDR2 SYDVKM. The specimen was peripheral blood. The receptor comes from a woman younger than 45 with active or convalescent COVID-19. The rearrangement joins TRBV28 to TRBJ2-1; TRBD1 matches at 11 bases. CDR3 region: CASSFRDRGMVEQFF. DNA for the CDR3: TGTGCCAGCAGTTTCCGGGACAGGGGGATGGTAGAGCAGTTCTTC. The full variable domain, in which reference TRBV28 and TRBJ2-1 provide the parts outside the CDR3, is DVKVTQSSRYLVKRTGEKVFLECVQDMDHENMFWYRQDPGLGLRLIYFSYDVKMKEKGDIPEGYSVSREKKERFSLILESASTNQTSMYLCASSFRDRGMVEQFFGPGTRLTVL.